This TCR beta chain stems from a study of T cells in Graves' hyperthyroidism and ophthalmopathy. Disease duration under 2 months; hyperthyroidism patients were aged 18 to 65. This clonotype occurred many times. It was RNA transcripts that yielded the amplified TCR beta CDR3 regions. The HTBI primer set served for first-round RT-PCR of the TCR CDR3. TCRdb re-called the multiplex PCR reads with MiXCR, one entry per CDR3 protein. Of a few hundred thousand distinct CDR3 sequences listed, roughly 13% are singletons. The CDR3 is made up of 16 amino acids. Trimming took off 5 bases at V and 1 base at J, with 15 bases between the two ends. Germline values: CDR1 SGHAT, CDR2 FQNNGV.

The V and J genes are TRBV11-2 and TRBJ2-1, with a weak D call TRBD1 (6 bases). Specimen: blood. The clonotype was recovered from a woman aged 18-29 years with Graves' hyperthyroidism. CDR3 loop: CASSPVAGQSYNEQFF. CDR3 coding DNA: TGTGCCAGCAGCCCAGTGGCAGGACAGTCCTACAATGAGCAGTTCTTC. Supplemented by reference TRBV11-2 and TRBJ2-1, the full variable domain reads EAGVAQSPRYKIIEKRQSVAFWCNPISGHATLYWYQQILGQGPKLLIQFQNNGVVDDSQLPKDRFSAERLKGVDSTLKIQPAKLEDSAVYLCASSPVAGQSYNEQFFGPGTRLTVL.